These T cell receptor beta chains were read from a single sample in a study of PD-L1 blockade in urothelial cancer. TCRdb keeps only in-frame clones here, not all; method: immunoSEQ multiplex PCR. Here the sample spans some 56,000 clones, around four fifths being singletons. The input for sequencing was PBMCs, taken around atezolizumab (anti-PD-L1) treatment. These receptors all stem from a man over 45 with urothelial cancer. Both conserved end residues are part of each CDR3. The D gene is left open where the match is weak. Clone size is not always given. Where it is, it says once, few, many or a class for expanded clones.

clone_size: -; d_call: -; v_call: TRBV19; j_call: TRBJ1-5; cdr3_nt: TGTGCCAGTAGTATGGGGCGCCTCAATCAGCCCCAGCATTTT; cdr3_aa: CASSMGRLNQPQHF
clone_size: -; d_call: -; v_call: TRBV9; j_call: TRBJ2-4; cdr3_nt: TGTGCCAGCAGCGTAGCCGGCAGGTGGGTTGACATTCAGTACTTC; cdr3_aa: CASSVAGRWVDIQYF
clone_size: -; d_call: -; v_call: TRBV4-2; j_call: TRBJ2-1; cdr3_nt: TGTGCCAGCAGCCAAGATCCTAGAAACAATGAGCAGTTCTTC; cdr3_aa: CASSQDPRNNEQFF
clone_size: once; d_call: TRBD2; v_call: TRBV19; j_call: TRBJ2-7; cdr3_nt: TGTGCCAGTAGTGATCCGGGACTAGCGGTCTACGAGCAGTACTTC; cdr3_aa: CASSDPGLAVYEQYF
clone_size: few; d_call: -; v_call: TRBV2; j_call: TRBJ1-5; cdr3_nt: TGTGCCAGCAGGGAAACAGGGAATCAGCCCCAGCATTTT; cdr3_aa: CASRETGNQPQHF
clone_size: -; d_call: TRBD2; v_call: TRBV7-9; j_call: TRBJ2-2; cdr3_nt: TGTGCCAGCAGCTTAGAGACTAGCGGGGCCGGGGAGCTGTTTTTT; cdr3_aa: CASSLETSGAGELFF
clone_size: -; d_call: -; v_call: TRBV25-1; j_call: TRBJ1-6; cdr3_nt: TGTGCCAGCACCCAACAGGGACAACCTAATTCACCCCTCCACTTT; cdr3_aa: CASTQQGQPNSPLHF
clone_size: -; d_call: -; v_call: TRBV6-5; j_call: TRBJ2-7; cdr3_nt: TGTGCCAGCAGTTACTCGGAGGCCCACGAGCAGTACTTC; cdr3_aa: CASSYSEAHEQYF
clone_size: -; d_call: TRBD2; v_call: TRBV4-1; j_call: TRBJ2-3; cdr3_nt: TGCGCCAGCAGCCAAGATTTTGGGGGGGGCACAGATACGCAGTATTTT; cdr3_aa: CASSQDFGGGTDTQYF
clone_size: -; d_call: -; v_call: TRBV6-1; j_call: TRBJ2-6; cdr3_nt: TGTGCCAGCAGTGAAGACTTCGGACACTCTAGCTCTGGGGCCAACGTCCTGACTTTC; cdr3_aa: CASSEDFGHSSSGANVLTF
clone_size: few; d_call: TRBD2; v_call: TRBV7-8; j_call: TRBJ2-1; cdr3_nt: TGTGCCAGCAGCTCAAGGACTAGCGGGGCCGCCTACAATGAGCAGTTCTTC; cdr3_aa: CASSSRTSGAAYNEQFF
clone_size: -; d_call: -; v_call: TRBV21-1; j_call: TRBJ1-3; cdr3_nt: TGTGCCAGCAGCGCCCCATGGAGCTCTGGAAACACCATATATTTT; cdr3_aa: CASSAPWSSGNTIYF
clone_size: -; d_call: -; v_call: TRBV10-3; j_call: TRBJ2-5; cdr3_nt: TGTGCCATCAGCCGAAGCGGGCAACAAGAGACCCAGTACTTC; cdr3_aa: CAISRSGQQETQYF
clone_size: -; d_call: TRBD1; v_call: TRBV30; j_call: TRBJ2-1; cdr3_nt: TGTGCTACGACAGGGTCCTACAATGAGCAGTTCTTC; cdr3_aa: CATTGSYNEQFF
clone_size: few; d_call: -; v_call: TRBV9; j_call: TRBJ1-2; cdr3_nt: TGTGCCAGCAGCGTAGGGGGCAGGGTCAACTATGGCTACACCTTC; cdr3_aa: CASSVGGRVNYGYTF
clone_size: once; d_call: -; v_call: TRBV28; j_call: TRBJ2-7; cdr3_nt: TGTGCCAGCGGGATCCGAGGGCCCTACGAGCAGTACTTC; cdr3_aa: CASGIRGPYEQYF
clone_size: -; d_call: -; v_call: TRBV4-1; j_call: TRBJ2-7; cdr3_nt: TGCGCCAGCAGCTTGAACCCCAGCTCCTACGAGCAGTACTTC; cdr3_aa: CASSLNPSSYEQYF
clone_size: -; d_call: TRBD2; v_call: TRBV25-1; j_call: TRBJ2-7; cdr3_nt: TGTGCCAGCAGTGAAAGCGGGAGAGGCTACTACGAGCAGTACTTC; cdr3_aa: CASSESGRGYYEQYF
clone_size: -; d_call: -; v_call: TRBV10-3; j_call: TRBJ2-4; cdr3_nt: TGTGCCATCAGTGTAGGTGTAGACAGGGGACCTGAGCGGGACTTAGCCAAAAACATTCAGTACTTC; cdr3_aa: CAISVGVDRGPERDLAKNIQYF
clone_size: -; d_call: -; v_call: TRBV27; j_call: TRBJ1-5; cdr3_nt: TGTGCCAGCAGTTTAGAACAGGGCAATCAGCCCCAGCATTTT; cdr3_aa: CASSLEQGNQPQHF
clone_size: -; d_call: TRBD2; v_call: TRBV13; j_call: TRBJ2-5; cdr3_nt: TGTGCCAGCAGCCACCTCGGGGGGGCCGGGGAGACCCAGTACTTC; cdr3_aa: CASSHLGGAGETQYF
clone_size: -; d_call: -; v_call: TRBV6-5; j_call: TRBJ1-6; cdr3_nt: TGTTTAGCCGGGGATCCCCGTTCACCCCTCCACTTT; cdr3_aa: CLAGDPRSPLHF